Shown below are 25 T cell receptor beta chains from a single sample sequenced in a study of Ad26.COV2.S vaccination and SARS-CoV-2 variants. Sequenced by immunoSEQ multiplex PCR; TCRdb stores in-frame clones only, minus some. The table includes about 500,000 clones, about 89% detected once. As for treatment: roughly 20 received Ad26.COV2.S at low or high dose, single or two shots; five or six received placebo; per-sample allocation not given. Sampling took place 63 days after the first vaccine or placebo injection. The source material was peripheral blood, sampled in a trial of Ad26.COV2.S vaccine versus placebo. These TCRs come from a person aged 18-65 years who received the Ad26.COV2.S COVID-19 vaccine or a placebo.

For the CDR3, the DNA is TGTGCCAGCAGCAAGGGGATAGGAGAGACCCAGTACTTC. It specifies CASSKGIGETQYF. This chain links TRBV6-5 with TRBJ2-5; maybe TRBD1 (5 bases). The CDR3 is made up of 13 amino acids. The V gene lost 6 bases and the J gene lost 4 bases, with 12 bases spanning the gap. Germline V CDR1 and CDR2: MNHEY, SVGAGI.

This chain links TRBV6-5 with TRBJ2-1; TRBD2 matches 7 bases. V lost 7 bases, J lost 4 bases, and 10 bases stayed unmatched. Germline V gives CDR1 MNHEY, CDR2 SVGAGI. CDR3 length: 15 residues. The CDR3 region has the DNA TGTGCCAGCAACCGACGGGGGGACCCGTACAATGAGCAGTTCTTC. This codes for CASNRRGDPYNEQFF.

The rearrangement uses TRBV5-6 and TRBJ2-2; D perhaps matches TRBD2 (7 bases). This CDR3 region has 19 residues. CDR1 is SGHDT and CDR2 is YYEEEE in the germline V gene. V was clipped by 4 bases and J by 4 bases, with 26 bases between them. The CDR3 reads CASSQGVGGRRRSTGELFF. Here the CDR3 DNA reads TGTGCCAGCAGCCAGGGAGTGGGGGGGCGCAGGCGAAGCACCGGGGAGCTGTTTTTT.

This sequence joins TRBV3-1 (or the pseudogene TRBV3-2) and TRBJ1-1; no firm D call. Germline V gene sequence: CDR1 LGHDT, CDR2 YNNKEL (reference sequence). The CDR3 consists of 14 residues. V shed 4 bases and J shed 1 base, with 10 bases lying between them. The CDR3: CASSPEWGNTEAFF. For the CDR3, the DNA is TGTGCCAGCAGCCCTGAATGGGGGAACACTGAAGCTTTCTTT.

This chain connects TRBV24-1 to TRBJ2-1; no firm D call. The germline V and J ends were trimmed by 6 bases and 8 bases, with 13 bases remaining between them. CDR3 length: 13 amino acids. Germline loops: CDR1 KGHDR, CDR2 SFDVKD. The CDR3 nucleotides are TGTGCCACCAGTCCGGAAAATGAGGATGAGCAGTTCTTC. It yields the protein CATSPENEDEQFF.

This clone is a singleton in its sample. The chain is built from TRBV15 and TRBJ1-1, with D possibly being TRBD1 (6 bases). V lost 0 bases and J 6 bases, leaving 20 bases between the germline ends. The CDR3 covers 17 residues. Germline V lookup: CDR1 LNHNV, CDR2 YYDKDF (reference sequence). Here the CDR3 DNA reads TGTGCCACCAGCAGAGATTGGGGGGCTCGGAGGAGGTCTGAAGCTTTCTTT. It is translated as CATSRDWGARRRSEAFF.

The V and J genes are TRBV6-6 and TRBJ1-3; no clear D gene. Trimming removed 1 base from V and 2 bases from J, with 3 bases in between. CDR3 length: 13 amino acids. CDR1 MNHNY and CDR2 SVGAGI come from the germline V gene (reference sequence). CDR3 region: CASSYYPGNTIYF. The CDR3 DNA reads TGTGCCAGCAGTTACTACCCTGGAAACACCATATATTTT.

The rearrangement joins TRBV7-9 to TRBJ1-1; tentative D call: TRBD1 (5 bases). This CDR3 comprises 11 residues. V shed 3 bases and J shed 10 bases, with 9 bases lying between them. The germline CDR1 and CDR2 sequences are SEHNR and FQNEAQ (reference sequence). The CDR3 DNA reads TGTGCCAGCAGCTTTAGGGGTCCAGCTTTCTTT. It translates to CASSFRGPAFF.

The CDR3 region is CASSPDGGLGYTF. The CDR3 DNA is TGTGCCAGCAGCCCGGACGGGGGCCTTGGCTACACCTTC. This chain connects TRBV7-2 to TRBJ1-2, with a possible D match to TRBD1 (6 bases). Germline CDR1 is SGHTA and CDR2 is FQGNSA. The length of the CDR3 is 13 residues. The germline V and J ends were trimmed by 5 bases and 7 bases, with 14 bases remaining between them.

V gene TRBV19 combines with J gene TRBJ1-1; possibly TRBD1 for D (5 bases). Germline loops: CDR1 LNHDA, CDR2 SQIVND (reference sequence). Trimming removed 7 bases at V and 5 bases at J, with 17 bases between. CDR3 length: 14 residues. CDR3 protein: CASTFAGTLTEAFF. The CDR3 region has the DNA TGTGCCAGTACCTTTGCCGGGACCCTTACTGAAGCTTTCTTT. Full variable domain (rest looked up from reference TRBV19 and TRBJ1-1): DGGITQSPKYLFRKEGQNVTLSCEQNLNHDAMYWYRQDPGQGLRLIYYSQIVNDFQKGDIAEGYSVSREKKESFPLTVTSAQKNPTAFYLCASTFAGTLTEAFFGQGTRLTVV.

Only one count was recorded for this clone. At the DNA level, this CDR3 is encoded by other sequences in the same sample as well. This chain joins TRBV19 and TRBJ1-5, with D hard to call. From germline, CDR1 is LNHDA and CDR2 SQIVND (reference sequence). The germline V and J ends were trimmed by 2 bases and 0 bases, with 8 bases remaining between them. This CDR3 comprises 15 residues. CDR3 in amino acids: CASSISGFSNQPQHF. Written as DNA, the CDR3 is TGTGCCAGTAGTATATCCGGATTTAGCAATCAGCCCCAGCATTTT. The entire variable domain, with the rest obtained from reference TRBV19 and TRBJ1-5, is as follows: DGGITQSPKYLFRKEGQNVTLSCEQNLNHDAMYWYRQDPGQGLRLIYYSQIVNDFQKGDIAEGYSVSREKKESFPLTVTSAQKNPTAFYLCASSISGFSNQPQHFGDGTRLSIL.

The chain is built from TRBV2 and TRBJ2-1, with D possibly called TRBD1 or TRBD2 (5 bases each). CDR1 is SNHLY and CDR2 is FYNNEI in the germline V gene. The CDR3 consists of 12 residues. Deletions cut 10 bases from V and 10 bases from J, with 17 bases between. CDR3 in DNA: TGTGCCAAGGTGGGACCTCGGAGCGAGCAGTTCTTC. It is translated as CAKVGPRSEQFF.

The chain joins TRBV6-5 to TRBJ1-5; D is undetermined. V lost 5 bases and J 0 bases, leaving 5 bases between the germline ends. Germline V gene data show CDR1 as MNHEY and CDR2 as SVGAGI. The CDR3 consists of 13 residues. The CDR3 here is CASSPNSNQPQHF. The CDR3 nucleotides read TGTGCCAGCAGTCCTAATAGCAATCAGCCCCAGCATTTT.

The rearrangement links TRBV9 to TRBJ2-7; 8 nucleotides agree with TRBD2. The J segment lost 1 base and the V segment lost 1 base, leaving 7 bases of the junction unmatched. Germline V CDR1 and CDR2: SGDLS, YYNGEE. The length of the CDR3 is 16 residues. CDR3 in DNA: TGTGCCAGCAGCGTAAGCAGCGGGGGCCGTTCCTACGAGCAGTACTTC. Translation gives CASSVSSGGRSYEQYF. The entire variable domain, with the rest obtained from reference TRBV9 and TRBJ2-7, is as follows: DSGVTQTPKHLITATGQRVTLRCSPRSGDLSVYWYQQSLDQGLQFLIQYYNGEERAKGNILERFSAQQFPDLHSELNLSSLELGDSALYFCASSVSSGGRSYEQYFGPGTRLTVT.

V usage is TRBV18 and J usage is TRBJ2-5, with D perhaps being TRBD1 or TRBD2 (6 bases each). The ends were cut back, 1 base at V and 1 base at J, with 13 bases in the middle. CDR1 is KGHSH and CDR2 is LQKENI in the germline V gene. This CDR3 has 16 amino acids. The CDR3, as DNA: TGTGCCAGCTCACCACGGAGGGGGGTTGCCCAAGAGACCCAGTACTTC. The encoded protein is CASSPRRGVAQETQYF. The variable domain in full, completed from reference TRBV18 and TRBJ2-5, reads NAGVMQNPRHLVRRRGQEARLRCSPMKGHSHVYWYRQLPEEGLKFMVYLQKENIIDESGMPKERFSAEFPKEGPSILRIQQVVRGDSAAYFCASSPRRGVAQETQYFGPGTRLLVL.

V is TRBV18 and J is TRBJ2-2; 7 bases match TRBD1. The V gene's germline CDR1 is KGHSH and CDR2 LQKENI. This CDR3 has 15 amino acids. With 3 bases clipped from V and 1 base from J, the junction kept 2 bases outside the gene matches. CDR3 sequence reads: CASSPRDRNTGELFF. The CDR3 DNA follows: TGTGCCAGCTCACCCCGGGACAGGAACACCGGGGAGCTGTTTTTT. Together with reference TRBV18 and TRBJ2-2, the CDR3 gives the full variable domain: NAGVMQNPRHLVRRRGQEARLRCSPMKGHSHVYWYRQLPEEGLKFMVYLQKENIIDESGMPKERFSAEFPKEGPSILRIQQVVRGDSAAYFCASSPRDRNTGELFFGEGSRLTVL.

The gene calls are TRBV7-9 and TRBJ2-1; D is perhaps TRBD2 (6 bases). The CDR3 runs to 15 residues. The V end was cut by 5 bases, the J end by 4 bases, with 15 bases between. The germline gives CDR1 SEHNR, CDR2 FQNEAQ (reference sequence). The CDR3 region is CASSPRGTAYNEQFF. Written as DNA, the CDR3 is TGTGCCAGCAGCCCACGCGGGACTGCATACAATGAGCAGTTCTTC.

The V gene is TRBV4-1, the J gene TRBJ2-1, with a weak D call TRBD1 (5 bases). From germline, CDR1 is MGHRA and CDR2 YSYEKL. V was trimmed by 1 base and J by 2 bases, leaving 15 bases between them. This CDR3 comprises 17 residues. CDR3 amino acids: CASSQVVGAVTYNEQFF. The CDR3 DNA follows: TGCGCCAGCAGCCAAGTGGTTGGGGCGGTTACCTACAATGAGCAGTTCTTC.

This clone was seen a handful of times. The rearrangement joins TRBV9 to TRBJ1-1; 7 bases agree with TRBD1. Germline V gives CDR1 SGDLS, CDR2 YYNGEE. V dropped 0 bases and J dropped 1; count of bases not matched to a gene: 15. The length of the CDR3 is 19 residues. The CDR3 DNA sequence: TGTGCCAGCAGCGTAGAGAGCACGATGACAGGGTTGGGGAACACTGAAGCTTTCTTT. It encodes CASSVESTMTGLGNTEAFF.

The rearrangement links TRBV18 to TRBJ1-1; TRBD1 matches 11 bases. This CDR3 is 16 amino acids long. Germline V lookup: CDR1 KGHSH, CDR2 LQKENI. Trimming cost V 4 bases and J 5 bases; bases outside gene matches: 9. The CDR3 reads CASSLTTGTGGTEAFF. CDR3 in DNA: TGTGCCAGCTCACTTACCACCGGGACAGGGGGAACTGAAGCTTTCTTT.

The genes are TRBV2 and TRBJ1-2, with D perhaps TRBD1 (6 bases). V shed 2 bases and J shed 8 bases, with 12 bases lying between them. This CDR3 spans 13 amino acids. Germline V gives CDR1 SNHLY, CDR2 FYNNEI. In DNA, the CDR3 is TGTGCCAGCAGTGAAAAGGGGGTAGGAGGCTACACCTTC. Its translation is CASSEKGVGGYTF.

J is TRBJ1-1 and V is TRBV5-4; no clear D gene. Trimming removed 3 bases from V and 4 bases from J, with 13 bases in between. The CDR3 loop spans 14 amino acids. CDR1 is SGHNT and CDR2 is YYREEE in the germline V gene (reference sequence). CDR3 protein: CASSWREYGTEAFF. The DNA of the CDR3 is TGTGCCAGCAGCTGGAGGGAGTATGGCACTGAAGCTTTCTTT. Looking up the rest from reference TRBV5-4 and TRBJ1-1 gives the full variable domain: ETGVTQSPTHLIKTRGQQVTLRCSSQSGHNTVSWYQQALGQGPQFIFQYYREEENGRGNFPPRFSGLQFPNYSSELNVNALELDDSALYLCASSWREYGTEAFFGQGTRLTVV.

The DNA for the CDR3 is TGCGCCAGCAGCTTGGGGCCAAACTACGAGCAGTACTTC. Amino acid sequence: CASSLGPNYEQYF. V usage is TRBV5-1 and J usage is TRBJ2-7; no firm D call. Trimming removed 0 bases from V and 3 bases from J, with 7 bases in between. In germline, CDR1 is SGHRS, CDR2 YFSETQ. CDR3 length equals 13 residues.

The CDR3 spells CASSPRGDYGYTF. CDR3 coding DNA: TGTGCCAGTAGTCCCCGGGGGGACTATGGCTACACCTTC. The chain employs TRBV19 and TRBJ1-2; perhaps TRBD1 as D (5 bases). The CDR3 consists of 13 residues. V lost 5 bases to trimming and J lost 3 bases, with 10 bases between them. Germline assignment: CDR1 LNHDA and CDR2 SQIVND (reference sequence).

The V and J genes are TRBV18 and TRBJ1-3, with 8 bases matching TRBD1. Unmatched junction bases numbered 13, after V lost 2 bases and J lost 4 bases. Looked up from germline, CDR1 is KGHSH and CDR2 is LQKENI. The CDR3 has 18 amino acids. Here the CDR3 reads CASSPGAGGKATGNTIYF. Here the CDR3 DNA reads TGTGCCAGCTCACCAGGGGCAGGGGGCAAGGCGACCGGAAACACCATATATTTT.